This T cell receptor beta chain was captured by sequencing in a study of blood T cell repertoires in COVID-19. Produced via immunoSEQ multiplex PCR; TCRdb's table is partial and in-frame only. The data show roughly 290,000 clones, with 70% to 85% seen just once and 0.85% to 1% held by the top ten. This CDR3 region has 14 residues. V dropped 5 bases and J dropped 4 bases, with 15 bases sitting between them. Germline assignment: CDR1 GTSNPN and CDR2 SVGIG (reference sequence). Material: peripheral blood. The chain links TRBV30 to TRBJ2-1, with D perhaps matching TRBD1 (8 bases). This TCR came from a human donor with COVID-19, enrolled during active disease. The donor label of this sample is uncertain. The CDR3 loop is CAWGTGGVYNEQFF. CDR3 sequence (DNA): TGTGCCTGGGGAACAGGGGGGGTATACAATGAGCAGTTCTTC. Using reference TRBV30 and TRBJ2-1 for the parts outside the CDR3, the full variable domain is SQTIHQWPATLVQPVGSPLSLECTVEGTSNPNLYWYRQAAGRGLQLLFYSVGIGQISSEVPQNLSASRPQDRQFILSSKKLLLSDSGFYLCAWGTGGVYNEQFFGPGTRLTVL.